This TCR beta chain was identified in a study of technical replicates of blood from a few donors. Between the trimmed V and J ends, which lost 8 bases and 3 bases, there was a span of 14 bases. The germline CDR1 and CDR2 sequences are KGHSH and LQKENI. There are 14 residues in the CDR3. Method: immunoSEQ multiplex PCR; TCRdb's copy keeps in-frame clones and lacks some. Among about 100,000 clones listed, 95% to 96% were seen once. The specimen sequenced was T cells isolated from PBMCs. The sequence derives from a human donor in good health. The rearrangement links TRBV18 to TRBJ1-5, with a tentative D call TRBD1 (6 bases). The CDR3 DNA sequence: TGTGCCAGCGTACAGGGAGTCGACAATCAGCCCCAGCATTTT. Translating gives CASVQGVDNQPQHF. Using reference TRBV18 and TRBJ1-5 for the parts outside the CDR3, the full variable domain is NAGVMQNPRHLVRRRGQEARLRCSPMKGHSHVYWYRQLPEEGLKFMVYLQKENIIDESGMPKERFSAEFPKEGPSILRIQQVVRGDSAAYFCASVQGVDNQPQHFGDGTRLSIL.